Reported below is one T cell receptor beta chain. The entry originates in a study of shared T cell receptors in the human thymus. Germline CDR1 LNHDA, CDR2 SQIVND (reference sequence). The CDR3 contains 13 residues. Trimming cost V 7 bases and J 0 bases, with 9 bases left between them. The method was immunoSEQ multiplex PCR; TCRdb's version includes in-frame clones alone and lacks a portion of them. The data contain 500,000 to 750,000 clones, around nine tenths of them seen just once; the ten biggest clones take up around 0.0099%. The same sample was also studied in work on human thymus T cells. As that report states: The thymus tissue came from resections taken during corrective heart surgery. Across thymic and blood repertoires, the usage of V and J genes appeared to be biased. Unrelated people showed highly overlapping thymic repertoires, related research reported.

The sequence was obtained from a boy under two years old with a congenital heart defect. The sample taken for sequencing was thymocytes. The V call is TRBV19, the J call TRBJ1-2; D ambiguous. In DNA form, the CDR3 reads TGTGCCAGTACTTACAGAGCTAACTATGGCTACACCTTC. Protein product: CASTYRANYGYTF.